A single sample is the source of the 21 T cell receptor beta chains below, sequenced in a study of human T cells and chemical hapten exposure. In TCRdb, the RACE reads were re-called with MiXCR into one record per CDR3 protein. The sample records 130,000 or so distinct CDR3 sequences, 9% to 10% being singletons. The sample's time point: healthy volunteer bleed at 2 weeks. From whole blood left unfractionated, total RNA was extracted. The sample comprised whole blood. These receptors all come from a male donor in good health. Some clones in this sample may be carry-over from other donors' samples.

The chain combines TRBV4-1 with TRBJ1-1; possible D gene TRBD1, 5 bases. V lost 5 bases to trimming and J lost 3 bases, with 13 bases between them. CDR1 and CDR2 (germline): MGHRA, YSYEKL. The CDR3 runs to 14 residues. The chain's CDR3 is CASSREGLDTEAFF. The CDR3 coding sequence is TGCGCCAGCAGCAGAGAGGGGCTGGACACTGAAGCTTTCTTT.

The chain links TRBV7-2 to TRBJ1-5; no clear D gene. Germline loops: CDR1 SGHTA, CDR2 FQGNSA. V was shortened by 1 base and J by 5 bases, with 9 bases between the two germline ends. The CDR3 sequence is 14 residues long. In DNA, the CDR3 is TGTGCCAGCAGCTTAGGACGAACGGATCAGCCCCAGCATTTT. Amino acids: CASSLGRTDQPQHF.

This clonotype was observed a few times. V and J are TRBV7-9 and TRBJ2-7, with D perhaps assigned TRBD1 or TRBD2 (5 bases each). This CDR3 has 15 amino acids. The V end lost 5 bases, the J end lost 0 bases, and 14 bases lay between the germline ends. Germline V gene lookup returns CDR1 SEHNR and CDR2 FQNEAQ (reference sequence). CDR3 sequence: CASSRGTAPSYEQYF. As DNA, the CDR3 is TGTGCCAGCAGCCGAGGGACCGCGCCCTCCTACGAGCAGTACTTC.

This clonotype was recorded at least ten times. The rearrangement links TRBV19 to TRBJ2-7, with 9 positions matching TRBD1. The CDR3 loop spans 14 amino acids. Trimming removed 7 bases from V and 5 bases from J; junction bases left unmatched: 9. Germline V gene sequence: CDR1 LNHDA, CDR2 SQIVND (reference sequence). In nucleotides, the CDR3 is TGTGCCAGTAACCCCGGGACAGGGATCAACGAGCAGTACTTC. Translated, it gives CASNPGTGINEQYF.

The genes are TRBV14 and TRBJ1-2, with D perhaps TRBD1 (5 bases). Per germline, CDR1 SGHDN and CDR2 FVKESK. The V end lost 5 bases, the J end lost 4 bases, and 14 bases lay between the germline ends. The CDR3 is 14 residues long. The CDR3 loop reads CASSSSLGLYGYTF. CDR3 in DNA: TGTGCCAGCAGCTCCTCACTGGGACTCTATGGCTACACCTTC.

Ten or more counts support this clonotype. The chain is built from TRBV28 and TRBJ1-3; D perhaps matches TRBD1 (5 bases). V was clipped by 5 bases and J by 1 base, with 15 bases between them. Germline V gene lookup returns CDR1 MDHEN and CDR2 SYDVKM. The CDR3 is 16 amino acids. The DNA for the CDR3 is TGTGCCAGCAGTCCAGGATGGGGACTTTCTGGAAACACCATATATTTT. Its protein product is CASSPGWGLSGNTIYF.

Only a few counts were recorded for this clonotype. The chain employs TRBV12-5 and TRBJ2-3, with 8 bases matching TRBD2. Germline V gene data show CDR1 as LGHNT and CDR2 as FRNRAP. The CDR3 has 16 residues. J was trimmed by 5 bases and V by 0 bases; bases with no gene match: 7. The CDR3 region has the DNA TGTGCTAGTGGTTTGGTGCTAGCGGGCCCGAGAGATACGCAGTATTTT. Translation gives CASGLVLAGPRDTQYF.

This clonotype showed up just a few times. The J gene is TRBJ1-5, the V gene TRBV5-1; D not resolved. The CDR3 extends over 15 amino acids. V lost 0 bases and J 6 bases, leaving 13 bases between the germline ends. Germline values: CDR1 SGHRS, CDR2 YFSETQ. CDR3 sequence (DNA): TGCGCCAGCAGCTTGGGCGGTGGGATCTCTCAGCCCCAGCATTTT. The encoded protein is CASSLGGGISQPQHF. Using reference TRBV5-1 and TRBJ1-5 for the parts outside the CDR3, the full variable domain is KAGVTQTPRYLIKTRGQQVTLSCSPISGHRSVSWYQQTPGQGLQFLFEYFSETQRNKGNFPGRFSGRQFSNSRSEMNVSTLELGDSALYLCASSLGGGISQPQHFGDGTRLSIL.

This clonotype occurred a few times. This chain links TRBV29-1 with TRBJ2-7; the D gene is possibly TRBD2 (5 bases). The V and J ends lost 4 bases and 4 bases respectively, with 14 bases between them. CDR1 SQVTM and CDR2 ANQGSEA come from the germline V gene. The CDR3 spans 13 residues. The CDR3 sequence is CSVVSGNPYEQYF. CDR3 sequence (DNA): TGCAGCGTTGTGTCGGGGAACCCTTACGAGCAGTACTTC.

This clonotype was seen a handful of times. This sequence joins TRBV10-2 and TRBJ1-5, with no clear D. CDR1 and CDR2 (germline): WSHSY, SAAADI. The CDR3 is 15 amino acids. V lost 0 bases, J lost 6 bases, and 12 bases lay in between. The CDR3 here is CASSESSGLGQPQHF. The CDR3 coding sequence is TGCGCCAGCAGTGAGTCGAGTGGTCTGGGTCAGCCCCAGCATTTT.

V usage is TRBV6-1 and J usage is TRBJ1-1; no definite D call. CDR1 and CDR2 (germline): MNHNS, SASEGT. The CDR3 is made up of 12 amino acids. Between the trimmed V and J ends, which lost 1 base and 3 bases, there was a span of 3 bases. The CDR3 is CASSEVHTEAFF. The CDR3 DNA follows: TGTGCCAGCAGTGAAGTCCACACTGAAGCTTTCTTT.

The chain joins TRBV11-2 to TRBJ2-5; 9 positions match TRBD2. The CDR3 is 15 residues long. Per the germline V gene, CDR1 is SGHAT and CDR2 is FQNNGV. Trimming took 3 bases from V and 4 from J; bases not matched to a gene: 6. CDR3 coding DNA: TGTGCCAGCAGCTTTCCAGCGGGAGGCGGAGAGACCCAGTACTTC. It yields the protein CASSFPAGGGETQYF.

This clonotype was observed a few times. The CDR3 is CASSLASGNGYTF. Written as DNA, the CDR3 is TGTGCCAGCAGCTTAGCTTCAGGGAATGGCTACACCTTC. The chain has TRBV7-2 and TRBJ1-2; D possibly corresponds to TRBD1 (5 bases). The ends were cut back, 0 bases at V and 6 bases at J, with 8 bases in the middle. This CDR3 contains 13 residues. CDR1 SGHTA and CDR2 FQGNSA come from the germline V gene.

This clonotype was counted ten times or more. The chain carries TRBV20-1 and TRBJ1-5, with TRBD1 identical over 7 bases. The CDR3 is made up of 14 amino acids. The germline gives CDR1 DFQATT, CDR2 SNEGSKA (reference sequence). The V gene end was trimmed by 5 bases and the J gene end by 4 bases; junction bases not matched to a gene: 8. CDR3 sequence reads: CSAGPTGSNQPQHF. The CDR3 nucleotides are TGCAGTGCTGGCCCGACAGGGTCAAATCAGCCCCAGCATTTT.

In this sample, this clonotype turned up a few times. The rearrangement joins TRBV2 to TRBJ1-5, with TRBD1 as a possible D gene (6 bases). V dropped 1 base and J dropped 2 bases, with 9 bases sitting between them. CDR1 SNHLY and CDR2 FYNNEI come from the germline V gene. The CDR3 has 15 residues. CDR3 sequence reads: CASSEGGAGNQPQHF. The CDR3 DNA sequence: TGTGCCAGCAGTGAAGGGGGGGCAGGCAATCAGCCCCAGCATTTT.

The table lists this clonotype with a few counts. The chain uses TRBV15 and TRBJ1-6; 9 bases fit TRBD1. Trimming removed 2 bases from V and 14 bases from J; junction bases left unmatched: 10. Germline values: CDR1 LNHNV, CDR2 YYDKDF (reference sequence). CDR3 length: 15 residues. CDR3 residues: CATSRRTGEVVSLHF. In DNA form, the CDR3 reads TGTGCCACCAGCAGAAGGACAGGGGAGGTAGTATCCCTCCACTTT.

This clonotype was found many times. The chain is built from TRBV21-1 and TRBJ1-5; the table's D call, TRBD1, has no DNA check behind it. TRBV21-1 is a known pseudogene. The CDR3 extends over 20 amino acids. CDR3 sequence reads: CASSNRRRTGQKGNNQPQHF. In nucleotides, the CDR3 is TGTGCCAGCAGCAACCGCCGTCGGACAGGCCAAAAGGGGAACAATCAGCCCCAGCATTTT.

V is TRBV9 and J is TRBJ1-1; D may be TRBD1 (5 bases). Germline V CDR1 and CDR2: SGDLS, YYNGEE. The CDR3 runs 14 residues. The germline V and J ends were trimmed by 4 bases and 0 bases, with 10 bases remaining between them. CDR3 loop: CASSREGMNTEAFF. CDR3 nucleotide sequence: TGTGCCAGCAGCCGCGAGGGGATGAACACTGAAGCTTTCTTT. Full variable domain (missing parts from reference TRBV9 and TRBJ1-1): DSGVTQTPKHLITATGQRVTLRCSPRSGDLSVYWYQQSLDQGLQFLIQYYNGEERAKGNILERFSAQQFPDLHSELNLSSLELGDSALYFCASSREGMNTEAFFGQGTRLTVV.

In its sample, this clonotype was seen a few times. The chain combines TRBV2 with TRBJ2-1; TRBD1 is a possible D gene (7 bases). V lost 3 bases, J lost 9 bases, and 18 bases lay in between. The CDR3 totals 15 residues. Germline lookup yields CDR1 SNHLY and CDR2 FYNNEI. As DNA, the CDR3 is TGTGCCAGCAGTGAGGCCGGGACAGTGGGGGGTGAGCAGTTCTTC. Amino acids: CASSEAGTVGGEQFF. Full variable domain (outside the CDR3, taken from reference TRBV2 and TRBJ2-1): EPEVTQTPSHQVTQMGQEVILRCVPISNHLYFYWYRQILGQKVEFLVSFYNNEISEKSEIFDDQFSVERPDGSNFTLKIRSTKLEDSAMYFCASSEAGTVGGEQFFGPGTRLTVL.

The rearrangement uses TRBV20-1 and TRBJ1-1; TRBD1 matches at 9 bases. Germline trimming cut 0 bases from V and 8 bases from J; bases unmatched to any gene: 19. The CDR3 loop spans 18 amino acids. Germline-derived CDR1 and CDR2 are DFQATT and SNEGSKA (reference sequence). DNA for the CDR3: TGCAGTGCTAGAGATCTAATCAGGGACAGGGCCGGTAGCCCAGAAGCTTTCTTT. Its protein is CSARDLIRDRAGSPEAFF.

J is TRBJ2-1 and V is TRBV12-3 or TRBV12-4; TRBD2 aligns across 12 bases. The CDR3 sequence is 15 residues long. The V segment lost 3 bases and the J segment 5 bases; nucleotides outside the gene matches: 2. The CDR3 DNA reads TGTGCCAGCAGTTTCCCTAGCGGGGGGGACAATGAGCAGTTCTTC. As protein: CASSFPSGGDNEQFF.